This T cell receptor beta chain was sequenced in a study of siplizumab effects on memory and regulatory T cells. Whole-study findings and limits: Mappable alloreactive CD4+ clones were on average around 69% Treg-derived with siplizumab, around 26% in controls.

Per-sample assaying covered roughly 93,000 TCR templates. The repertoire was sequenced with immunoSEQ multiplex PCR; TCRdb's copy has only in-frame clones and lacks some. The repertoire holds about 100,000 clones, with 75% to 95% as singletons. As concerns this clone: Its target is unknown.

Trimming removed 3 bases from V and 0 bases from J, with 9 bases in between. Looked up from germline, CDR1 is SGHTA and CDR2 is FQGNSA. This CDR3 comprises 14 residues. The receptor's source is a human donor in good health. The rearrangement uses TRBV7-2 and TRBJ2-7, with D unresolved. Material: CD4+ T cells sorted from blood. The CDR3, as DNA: TGTGCCAGCAGCTTCGCGGTTTACTCCTACGAGCAGTACTTC. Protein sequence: CASSFAVYSYEQYF.